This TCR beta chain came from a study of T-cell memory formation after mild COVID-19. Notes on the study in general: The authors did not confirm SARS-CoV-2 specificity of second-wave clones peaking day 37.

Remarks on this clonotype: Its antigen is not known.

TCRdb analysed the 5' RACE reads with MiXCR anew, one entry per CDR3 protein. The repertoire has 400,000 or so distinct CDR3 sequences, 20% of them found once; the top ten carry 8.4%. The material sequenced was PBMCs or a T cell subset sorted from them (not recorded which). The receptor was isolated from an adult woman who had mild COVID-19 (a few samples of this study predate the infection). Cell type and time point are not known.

DNA of the CDR3: TGTGCCAGCAATGCAGGTGAAAAACTGTTTTTT. Amino acids: CASNAGEKLFF. This sequence joins TRBV12-3 or TRBV12-4 and TRBJ1-4; D remains ambiguous. The CDR3 length is 11 residues. Between the trimmed V and J ends, which lost 7 bases and 7 bases, there was a span of 7 bases.